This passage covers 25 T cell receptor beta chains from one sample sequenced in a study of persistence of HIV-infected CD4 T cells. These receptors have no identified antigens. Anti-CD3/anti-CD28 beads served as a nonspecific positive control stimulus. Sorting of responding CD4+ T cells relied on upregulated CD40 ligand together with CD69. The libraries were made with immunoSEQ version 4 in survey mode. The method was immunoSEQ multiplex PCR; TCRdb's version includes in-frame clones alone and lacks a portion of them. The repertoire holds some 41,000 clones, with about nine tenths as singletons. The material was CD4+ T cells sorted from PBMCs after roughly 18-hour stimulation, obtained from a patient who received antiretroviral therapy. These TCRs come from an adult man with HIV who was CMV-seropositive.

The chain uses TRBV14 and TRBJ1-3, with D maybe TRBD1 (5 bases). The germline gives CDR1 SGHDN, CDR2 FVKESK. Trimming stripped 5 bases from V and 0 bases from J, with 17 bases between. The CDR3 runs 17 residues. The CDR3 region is CASSSQGATPSGNTIYF. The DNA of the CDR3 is TGTGCCAGCAGCTCCCAAGGGGCTACCCCCTCTGGAAACACCATATATTTT.

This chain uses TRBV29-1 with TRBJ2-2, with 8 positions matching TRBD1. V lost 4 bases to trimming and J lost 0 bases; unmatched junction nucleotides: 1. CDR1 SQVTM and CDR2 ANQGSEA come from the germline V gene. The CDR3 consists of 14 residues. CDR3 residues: CSVATGANTGELFF. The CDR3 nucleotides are TGCAGCGTTGCGACAGGGGCGAACACCGGGGAGCTGTTTTTT.

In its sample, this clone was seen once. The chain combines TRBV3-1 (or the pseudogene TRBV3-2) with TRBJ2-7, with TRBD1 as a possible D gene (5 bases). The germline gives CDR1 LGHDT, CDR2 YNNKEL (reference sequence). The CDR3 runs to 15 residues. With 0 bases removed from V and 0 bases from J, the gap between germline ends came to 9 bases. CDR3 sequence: CASSQDFGASYEQYF. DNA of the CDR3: TGTGCCAGCAGCCAAGATTTTGGGGCCTCCTACGAGCAGTACTTC.

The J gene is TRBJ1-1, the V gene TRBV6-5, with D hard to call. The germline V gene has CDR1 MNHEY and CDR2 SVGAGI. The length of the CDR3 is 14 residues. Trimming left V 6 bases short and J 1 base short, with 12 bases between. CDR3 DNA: TGTGCCAGCAGAGTGAGGAGGGAGAACACTGAAGCTTTCTTT. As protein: CASRVRRENTEAFF.

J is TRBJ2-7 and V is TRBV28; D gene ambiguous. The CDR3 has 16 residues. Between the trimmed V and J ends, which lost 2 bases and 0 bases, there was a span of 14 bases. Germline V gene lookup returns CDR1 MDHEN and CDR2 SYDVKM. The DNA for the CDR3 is TGTGCCAGCAGTTTAAGGACGGAATTGGGCTCCTACGAGCAGTACTTC. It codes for CASSLRTELGSYEQYF.

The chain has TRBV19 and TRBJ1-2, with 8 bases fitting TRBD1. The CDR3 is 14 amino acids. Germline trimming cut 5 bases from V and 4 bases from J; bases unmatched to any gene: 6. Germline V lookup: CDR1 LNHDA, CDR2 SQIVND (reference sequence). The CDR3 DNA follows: TGTGCCAGTAGTCGGGACAGGACTCGCTATGGCTACACCTTC. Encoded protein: CASSRDRTRYGYTF.

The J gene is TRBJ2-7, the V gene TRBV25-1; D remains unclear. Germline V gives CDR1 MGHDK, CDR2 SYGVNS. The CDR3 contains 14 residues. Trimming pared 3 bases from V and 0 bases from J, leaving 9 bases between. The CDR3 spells CASSDPEPSYEQYF. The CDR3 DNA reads TGTGCCAGCAGTGATCCTGAGCCCTCCTACGAGCAGTACTTC.

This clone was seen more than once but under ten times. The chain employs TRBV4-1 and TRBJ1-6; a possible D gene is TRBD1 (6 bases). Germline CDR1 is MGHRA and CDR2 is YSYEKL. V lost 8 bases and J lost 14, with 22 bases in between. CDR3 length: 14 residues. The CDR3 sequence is CASGGQLRGGSLHF. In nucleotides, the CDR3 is TGCGCCAGCGGCGGACAGCTCCGGGGGGGATCCCTCCACTTT.

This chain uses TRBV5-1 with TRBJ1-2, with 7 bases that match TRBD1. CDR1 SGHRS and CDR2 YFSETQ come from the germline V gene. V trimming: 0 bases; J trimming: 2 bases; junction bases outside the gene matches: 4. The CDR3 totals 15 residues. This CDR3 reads CASSLGTGVNYGYTF. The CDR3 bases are TGCGCCAGCAGCTTGGGCACAGGGGTGAACTATGGCTACACCTTC.

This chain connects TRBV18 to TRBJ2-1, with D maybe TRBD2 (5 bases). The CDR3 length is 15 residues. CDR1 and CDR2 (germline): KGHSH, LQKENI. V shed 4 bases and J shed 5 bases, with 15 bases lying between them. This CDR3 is CASSQTPGTHNEQFF. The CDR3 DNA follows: TGTGCCAGCTCACAAACGCCGGGAACCCACAATGAGCAGTTCTTC.

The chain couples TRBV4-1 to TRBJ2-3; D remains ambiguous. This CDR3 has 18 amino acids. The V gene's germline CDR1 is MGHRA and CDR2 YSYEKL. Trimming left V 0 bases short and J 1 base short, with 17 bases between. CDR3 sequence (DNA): TGCGCCAGCAGCCAAGATTCTAACTCCTACCGGGGCACAGATACGCAGTATTTT. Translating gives CASSQDSNSYRGTDTQYF.

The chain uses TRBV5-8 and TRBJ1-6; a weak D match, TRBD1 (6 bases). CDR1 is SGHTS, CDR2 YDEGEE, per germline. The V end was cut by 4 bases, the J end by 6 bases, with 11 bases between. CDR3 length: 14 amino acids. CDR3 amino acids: CASSHTGINSPLHF. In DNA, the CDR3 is TGTGCCAGCAGCCATACAGGGATTAATTCACCCCTCCACTTT.

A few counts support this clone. The CDR3 spells CASSLEHALSTDTQYF. The CDR3 DNA reads TGTGCCAGCAGCTTGGAACACGCACTTAGCACAGATACGCAGTATTTT. The chain is built from TRBV5-5 and TRBJ2-3; D gene ambiguous. The CDR3 is made up of 16 amino acids. Trimming removed 0 bases from V and 0 bases from J, with 11 bases in between. Germline loops: CDR1 SGHKS, CDR2 YYEKEE (reference sequence).

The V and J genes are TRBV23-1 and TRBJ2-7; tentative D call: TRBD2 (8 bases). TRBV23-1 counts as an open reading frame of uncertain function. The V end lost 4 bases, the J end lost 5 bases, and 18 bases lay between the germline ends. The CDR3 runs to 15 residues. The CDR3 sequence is CASSLTGGGSHEQYF. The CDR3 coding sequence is TGCGCCAGCAGTCTTACGGGAGGGGGCTCTCACGAGCAGTACTTC.

In nucleotides, the CDR3 is TGTGCCAGCAGCTTGGGACAGGGTTACAATCAGCCCCAGCATTTT. It specifies CASSLGQGYNQPQHF. The chain carries TRBV7-9 and TRBJ1-5, with TRBD1 matching over 9 bases. CDR1 SEHNR and CDR2 FQNEAQ come from the germline V gene (reference sequence). Unmatched junction bases numbered 3, after V lost 3 bases and J lost 3 bases. The CDR3 covers 15 residues.

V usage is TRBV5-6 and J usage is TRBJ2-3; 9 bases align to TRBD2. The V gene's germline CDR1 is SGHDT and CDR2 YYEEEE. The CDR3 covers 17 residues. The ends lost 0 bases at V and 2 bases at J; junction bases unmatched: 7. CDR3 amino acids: CASSLARLAGYTDTQYF. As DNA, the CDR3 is TGTGCCAGCAGCTTGGCCCGGCTAGCGGGGTACACAGATACGCAGTATTTT.

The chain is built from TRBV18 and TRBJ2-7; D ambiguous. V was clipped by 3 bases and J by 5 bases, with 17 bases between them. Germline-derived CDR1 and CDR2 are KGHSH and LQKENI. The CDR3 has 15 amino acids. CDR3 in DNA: TGTGCCAGCTCACCGCAGAAGACACCTCAACACGAGCAGTACTTC. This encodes CASSPQKTPQHEQYF.

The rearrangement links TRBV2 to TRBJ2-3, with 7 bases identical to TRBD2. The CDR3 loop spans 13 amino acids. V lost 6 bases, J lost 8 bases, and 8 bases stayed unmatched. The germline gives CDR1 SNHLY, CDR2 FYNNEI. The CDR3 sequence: CASRRDLAGTQYF. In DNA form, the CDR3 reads TGTGCCAGCAGGCGGGACTTAGCGGGTACGCAGTATTTT.

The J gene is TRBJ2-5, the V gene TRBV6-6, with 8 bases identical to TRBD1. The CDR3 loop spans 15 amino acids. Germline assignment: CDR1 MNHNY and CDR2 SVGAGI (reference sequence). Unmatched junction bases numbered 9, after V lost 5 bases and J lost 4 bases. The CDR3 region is CASSNPGGLGETQYF. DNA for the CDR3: TGTGCCAGCAGTAACCCAGGGGGCCTGGGAGAGACCCAGTACTTC.

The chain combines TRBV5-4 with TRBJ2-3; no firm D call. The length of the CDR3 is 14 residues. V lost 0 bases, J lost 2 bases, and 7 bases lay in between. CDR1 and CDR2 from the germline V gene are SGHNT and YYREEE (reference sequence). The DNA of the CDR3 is TGTGCCAGCAGCTTGGTCTCCTTCACAGATACGCAGTATTTT. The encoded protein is CASSLVSFTDTQYF.

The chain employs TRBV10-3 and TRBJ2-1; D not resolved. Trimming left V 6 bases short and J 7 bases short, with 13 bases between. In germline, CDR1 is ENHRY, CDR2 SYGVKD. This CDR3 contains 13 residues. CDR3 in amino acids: CAISRATRNEQFF. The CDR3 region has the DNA TGTGCCATCAGCCGAGCGACCCGGAATGAGCAGTTCTTC.

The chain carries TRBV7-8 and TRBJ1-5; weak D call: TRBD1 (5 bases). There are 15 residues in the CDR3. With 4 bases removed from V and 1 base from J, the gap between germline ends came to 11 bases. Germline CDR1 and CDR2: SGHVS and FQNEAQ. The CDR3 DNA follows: TGTGCCAGCAGCTCGGGACTGAGAAGCAATCAGCCCCAGCATTTT. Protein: CASSSGLRSNQPQHF.

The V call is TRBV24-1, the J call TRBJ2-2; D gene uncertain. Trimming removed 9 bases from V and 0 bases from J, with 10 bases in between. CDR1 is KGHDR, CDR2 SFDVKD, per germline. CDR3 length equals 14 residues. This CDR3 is CATLRYANTGELFF. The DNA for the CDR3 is TGTGCCACCCTCCGGTACGCGAACACCGGGGAGCTGTTTTTT.

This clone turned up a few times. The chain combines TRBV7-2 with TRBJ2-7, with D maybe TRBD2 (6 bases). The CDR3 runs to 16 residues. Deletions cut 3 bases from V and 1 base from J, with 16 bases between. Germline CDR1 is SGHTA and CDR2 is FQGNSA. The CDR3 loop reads CASSFGGTTRSYEQYF. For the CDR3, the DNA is TGTGCCAGCAGCTTCGGCGGGACCACGAGGTCCTACGAGCAGTACTTC.

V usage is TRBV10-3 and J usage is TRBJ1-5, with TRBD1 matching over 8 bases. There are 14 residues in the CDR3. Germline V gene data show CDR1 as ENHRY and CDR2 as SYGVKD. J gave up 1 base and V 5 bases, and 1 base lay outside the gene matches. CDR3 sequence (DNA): TGTGCCATCAGTCAGGGGGCGAGCAATCAGCCCCAGCATTTT. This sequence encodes CAISQGASNQPQHF.